Following are 11 T cell receptor beta chains from one sample sequenced in a study of blood T cell repertoires in COVID-19. Data came from immunoSEQ multiplex PCR; TCRdb stores just in-frame clones and leaves some out. The repertoire consists of around 300,000 clones, with approximately 86% occurring once and the leading ten covering 1%. Sequencing was carried out using PBMCs or T cells enriched from blood (not recorded which). These TCRs come from a woman aged 25-40 years who had recovered from COVID-19.

The chain is built from TRBV11-2 and TRBJ2-3; possibly TRBD1 for D (5 bases). Trimming stripped 4 bases from V and 4 bases from J, with 9 bases between. The CDR3 contains 13 residues. Germline V gene data show CDR1 as SGHAT and CDR2 as FQNNGV. The CDR3 sequence: CASSSIRADTQYF. The CDR3 bases are TGTGCCAGCAGCTCCATCAGGGCAGATACGCAGTATTTT. Filled out from reference TRBV11-2 and TRBJ2-3, the complete variable domain reads EAGVAQSPRYKIIEKRQSVAFWCNPISGHATLYWYQQILGQGPKLLIQFQNNGVVDDSQLPKDRFSAERLKGVDSTLKIQPAKLEDSAVYLCASSSIRADTQYFGPGTRLTVL.

The chain has TRBV15 and TRBJ2-7, with TRBD1 matching 11 bases. The V and J ends lost 1 base and 0 bases, in that order; junction bases with no gene match: 5. Germline-derived CDR1 and CDR2 are LNHNV and YYDKDF (reference sequence). This CDR3 comprises 17 residues. This CDR3 reads CATSRVVGTGGSYEQYF. DNA of the CDR3: TGTGCCACCAGCAGAGTAGTAGGGACAGGGGGCTCCTACGAGCAGTACTTC.

The CDR3: CASSEAYETGVSDTQYF. The CDR3 DNA is TGTGCCAGCAGTGAAGCGTATGAGACAGGGGTTTCAGATACGCAGTATTTT. This chain connects TRBV2 to TRBJ2-3; 8 nucleotides agree with TRBD1. CDR3 size: 17 residues. V was clipped by 0 bases and J by 4 bases; unmatched bases: 9. The germline V gene encodes CDR1 SNHLY and CDR2 FYNNEI.

CDR3 coding DNA: TGTGCCAGCAGCTTAGCCCGTTTCTCTGGAAACACCATATATTTT. This encodes CASSLARFSGNTIYF. This chain uses TRBV7-9 with TRBJ1-3; D not resolved. CDR1 and CDR2 from the germline V gene are SEHNR and FQNEAQ (reference sequence). This CDR3 contains 15 residues. The V end was cut by 0 bases, the J end by 0 bases, with 6 bases between.

CDR3 amino acids: CASSDRVKDNQPQHF. CDR3 sequence (DNA): TGTGCCAGCAGTGACAGGGTAAAAGACAATCAGCCCCAGCATTTT. The V call is TRBV28, the J call TRBJ1-5, with TRBD1 identical over 7 bases. Germline V gene data show CDR1 as MDHEN and CDR2 as SYDVKM. This CDR3 has 15 residues. V trimming: 5 bases; J trimming: 3 bases; junction bases outside the gene matches: 7.

This CDR3 reads CASSLAVQANTEAFF. The DNA of the CDR3 is TGCGCCAGCAGCTTGGCCGTGCAGGCCAACACTGAAGCTTTCTTT. The chain recombines TRBV5-1 with TRBJ1-1; no firm D call. The CDR3 extends over 15 amino acids. CDR1 is SGHRS, CDR2 YFSETQ, per germline. V dropped 0 bases and J dropped 2 bases, with 11 bases sitting between them.

The rearrangement joins TRBV7-3 to TRBJ2-7; 10 bases are a match to TRBD1. Trimming took 5 bases from V and 2 from J; bases not matched to a gene: 12. Per germline, CDR1 SGHTA and CDR2 FQGTGA. The CDR3 loop spans 17 amino acids. In DNA form, the CDR3 reads TGTGCCAGCAGCCACTTTTCCGGGACAGGGGTTCCCTACGAGCAGTACTTC. Translated: CASSHFSGTGVPYEQYF.

V is TRBV28 and J is TRBJ1-4; the D gene is possibly TRBD1 (5 bases). With 8 bases removed from V and 8 bases from J, the gap between germline ends came to 18 bases. CDR1 MDHEN and CDR2 SYDVKM come from the germline V gene. The CDR3 is 14 amino acids. The CDR3 region is CASWESGRREKLFF. The CDR3 bases are TGTGCCAGCTGGGAATCAGGGAGGAGGGAAAAACTGTTTTTT.

The chain couples TRBV19 to TRBJ1-5, with 8 bases that match TRBD1. The CDR3 is 15 residues long. The J segment lost 6 bases and the V segment lost 5 bases, leaving 9 bases of the junction unmatched. Germline assignment: CDR1 LNHDA and CDR2 SQIVND (reference sequence). CDR3 residues: CASSGAGGMFQPQHF. The CDR3 nucleotides are TGTGCCAGTAGTGGCGCAGGGGGCATGTTTCAGCCCCAGCATTTT.

This chain uses TRBV3-1 (or the pseudogene TRBV3-2) with TRBJ1-3; tentatively, D is TRBD1 (5 bases). V dropped 4 bases and J dropped 0 bases, with 16 bases sitting between them. Per germline, CDR1 LGHDT and CDR2 YNNKEL (reference sequence). This CDR3 has 17 amino acids. The CDR3 region has the DNA TGTGCCAGCAGCCGACCTGGGGGAGGGCTCTCTGGAAACACCATATATTTT. This encodes CASSRPGGGLSGNTIYF.

V is TRBV15 and J is TRBJ2-3, with D maybe TRBD2 (6 bases). The CDR3 totals 15 residues. V gave up 2 bases and J gave up 2 bases, with 11 bases separating them. The germline V gene encodes CDR1 LNHNV and CDR2 YYDKDF (reference sequence). In DNA, the CDR3 is TGTGCCACCAGCAGATCAGGGACTTACACAGATACGCAGTATTTT. It yields the protein CATSRSGTYTDTQYF.